This passage covers 31 T cell receptor beta chains from one sample sequenced in a study of blood T cell repertoires in COVID-19. Generated by immunoSEQ multiplex PCR, the TCRdb table keeps only in-frame clones and is missing some. The sample carries 230,000 or so clones, roughly nine tenths recorded once. Sequences were obtained from peripheral blood. These receptors were taken from a man aged 35 to 55 with active or convalescent COVID-19.

In its sample, this clone was seen once. V usage is TRBV11-2 and J usage is TRBJ2-5, with 8 bases aligning to TRBD1. The V gene's germline CDR1 is SGHAT and CDR2 FQNNGV. J was trimmed by 5 bases and V by 2 bases; bases with no gene match: 10. This CDR3 contains 16 residues. As DNA, the CDR3 is TGTGCCAGCAGCTTATATGACAGGGGAATCGCGGAGACCCAGTACTTC. It is translated as CASSLYDRGIAETQYF.

The chain uses TRBV28 and TRBJ1-4, with 7 bases identical to TRBD1. The CDR3 has 14 residues. CDR1 and CDR2 from the germline V gene are MDHEN and SYDVKM. Trimming removed 5 bases from V and 7 bases from J; junction bases left unmatched: 7. CDR3 nucleotide sequence: TGTGCCAGCAGTACCGGGACAGTCGGTGAAAAACTGTTTTTT. Amino acid sequence: CASSTGTVGEKLFF.

The rearrangement links TRBV5-4 to TRBJ1-1; weak D call: TRBD1 (5 bases). Germline loops: CDR1 SGHNT, CDR2 YYREEE (reference sequence). The CDR3 totals 15 residues. Trimming shortened V by 4 bases and J by 4 bases, and 17 bases separated the two germline ends. CDR3 DNA: TGTGCCAGCAGCAGGCAGGGAATCGATAGCACTGAAGCTTTCTTT. Its protein is CASSRQGIDSTEAFF.

The chain is built from TRBV25-1 and TRBJ2-7; a possible D gene is TRBD1 (6 bases). The CDR3 contains 13 residues. The germline V gene encodes CDR1 MGHDK and CDR2 SYGVNS. V was cut by 11 bases and J by 6 bases, with 20 bases left in between. CDR3 region: CAGSPTGRAEQYF. For the CDR3, the DNA is TGTGCCGGATCCCCGACAGGCCGCGCCGAGCAGTACTTC.

The chain carries TRBV24-1 and TRBJ2-7; D may be TRBD1 (6 bases). CDR3 length: 13 amino acids. In germline, CDR1 is KGHDR, CDR2 SFDVKD. V gave up 4 bases and J gave up 2 bases, with 8 bases separating them. Here the CDR3 DNA reads TGTGCCACCAGTGAGACAGGAGCCTACGAGCAGTACTTC. Translating gives CATSETGAYEQYF.

J is TRBJ1-1 and V is TRBV5-6, with D uncertain. The CDR3 is made up of 13 amino acids. With 1 base removed from V and 4 bases from J, the gap between germline ends came to 8 bases. Germline CDR1 SGHDT, CDR2 YYEEEE. The CDR3 DNA reads TGTGCCAGCAGCTTGATGGGAGGCACTGAAGCTTTCTTT. Translating gives CASSLMGGTEAFF.

This sequence joins TRBV4-1 and TRBJ1-2; 8 nucleotides match TRBD1. The CDR3 length is 16 residues. The germline gives CDR1 MGHRA, CDR2 YSYEKL. The J segment lost 6 bases and the V segment lost 1 base, leaving 10 bases of the junction unmatched. The CDR3 sequence: CASSQGTGTGPDGYTF. The CDR3 nucleotides are TGCGCCAGCAGCCAAGGGACCGGGACAGGCCCAGATGGCTACACCTTC.

The CDR3 loop reads CASRTSGSEKTQYF. The CDR3 DNA reads TGTGCCAGCCGCACTAGCGGGAGCGAAAAGACCCAGTACTTC. The gene calls are TRBV19 and TRBJ2-5; 11 bases are shared with TRBD2. The V and J ends lost 9 bases and 6 bases, in that order; junction bases with no gene match: 9. Germline assignment: CDR1 LNHDA and CDR2 SQIVND (reference sequence). The CDR3 runs 14 residues.

This chain connects TRBV14 to TRBJ1-1, with a weak D call TRBD1 (5 bases). The V gene lost 4 bases and the J gene lost 5 bases, with 11 bases spanning the gap. CDR3 length: 13 amino acids. Germline lookup yields CDR1 SGHDN and CDR2 FVKESK. The DNA of the CDR3 is TGTGCCAGCAGCCCCAGGGCGGGGACTGAAGCTTTCTTT. Its translation is CASSPRAGTEAFF.

This chain connects TRBV11-2 to TRBJ2-3, with 9 bases matching TRBD1. CDR1 is SGHAT and CDR2 is FQNNGV in the germline V gene. After removal of 3 bases from V and 2 bases from J, the junction contained 6 bases not matched to a gene. The length of the CDR3 is 16 residues. For the CDR3, the DNA is TGTGCCAGCAGCTTTCGACAGGGGGTTTACACAGATACGCAGTATTTT. It yields the protein CASSFRQGVYTDTQYF.

In its sample, this clone was seen once. This sequence joins TRBV6-5 and TRBJ1-3, with TRBD1 matching over 12 bases. The CDR3 is 15 amino acids. Germline lookup yields CDR1 MNHEY and CDR2 SVGAGI. Trimming at V came to 6 bases and at J to 4 bases, leaving 4 bases not matched to a gene. The CDR3 spells CASRGTGGLGNTIYF. The CDR3 region has the DNA TGTGCCAGCAGAGGGACAGGGGGCTTGGGAAACACCATATATTTT.

The chain employs TRBV9 and TRBJ2-3; TRBD2 aligns across 9 bases. V was pared by 4 bases and J by 2 bases, with 8 bases of the junction left unmatched. Germline V gives CDR1 SGDLS, CDR2 YYNGEE. The CDR3 runs to 16 residues. Here the CDR3 reads CASSTGSGGHTDTQYF. For the CDR3, the DNA is TGTGCCAGCAGCACCGGTAGCGGGGGACACACAGATACGCAGTATTTT.

This clone was seen a handful of times. The chain employs TRBV7-8 and TRBJ2-7, with 11 positions matching TRBD1. The germline gives CDR1 SGHVS, CDR2 FQNEAQ. CDR3 length: 16 residues. V shed 2 bases, J shed 4 bases, and the junction held 7 bases outside the gene matches. CDR3 sequence: CASSLSIGTGGYEQYF. For the CDR3, the DNA is TGTGCCAGCAGCTTAAGTATCGGGACAGGGGGGTACGAGCAGTACTTC. Complete variable domain (other parts from reference TRBV7-8 and TRBJ2-7): GAGVSQSPRYKVAKRGQDVALRCDPISGHVSLFWYQQALGQGPEFLTYFQNEAQLDKSGLPSDRFFAERPEGSVSTLKIQRTQQEDSAVYLCASSLSIGTGGYEQYFGPGTRLTVT.

V usage is TRBV3-1 (or the pseudogene TRBV3-2) and J usage is TRBJ1-2; 8 nucleotides line up with TRBD1. The CDR3 consists of 20 residues. Trimming took 2 bases from V and 2 from J; bases not matched to a gene: 19. Germline V gene data show CDR1 as LGHDT and CDR2 as YNNKEL (reference sequence). CDR3 sequence reads: CASSQTLIVPDRAQNYGYTF. The CDR3 region has the DNA TGTGCCAGCAGCCAAACGTTGATTGTCCCGGACAGGGCTCAAAACTATGGCTACACCTTC.

The V gene is TRBV5-1, the J gene TRBJ1-1, with D maybe TRBD1 (6 bases). Germline V gene data show CDR1 as SGHRS and CDR2 as YFSETQ. The CDR3 is 14 residues long. Between the trimmed V and J ends, which lost 4 bases and 1 base, there was a span of 11 bases. The CDR3 DNA is TGCGCCAGCAGCCCCGGGACACAGAACACTGAAGCTTTCTTT. Translated, it gives CASSPGTQNTEAFF.

V gene TRBV6-5 combines with J gene TRBJ2-7; D is possibly TRBD2 (6 bases). The CDR3 has 15 amino acids. V lost 6 bases to trimming and J lost 0 bases, with 15 bases between them. Germline assignment: CDR1 MNHEY and CDR2 SVGAGI. The CDR3 DNA reads TGTGCCAGCAGACGGGACTCTACAAACTCCTACGAGCAGTACTTC. Translated: CASRRDSTNSYEQYF.

This clone was detected a few times. The chain joins TRBV5-1 to TRBJ1-1; 10 bases fit TRBD1. This CDR3 region has 14 residues. The germline V gene encodes CDR1 SGHRS and CDR2 YFSETQ. Germline trimming cut 3 bases from V and 3 bases from J; bases unmatched to any gene: 2. CDR3 sequence reads: CASSSGTGDTEAFF. The CDR3 nucleotides are TGCGCCAGCAGCTCCGGGACAGGGGACACTGAAGCTTTCTTT.

V and J are TRBV7-9 and TRBJ1-4, with 8 bases that match TRBD1. The CDR3 length is 14 residues. Losses at the gene ends were 5 bases for V and 4 bases for J; bases not matched to a gene: 3. CDR1 is SEHNR and CDR2 is FQNEAQ in the germline V gene (reference sequence). The CDR3 spells CASSRDRFNEKLFF. CDR3 sequence (DNA): TGTGCCAGCAGCCGGGACAGGTTTAATGAAAAACTGTTTTTT.

The V and J genes are TRBV28 and TRBJ1-1; no reliable D call. The CDR3 runs 14 residues. CDR1 is MDHEN, CDR2 SYDVKM, per germline. V dropped 5 bases and J dropped 2 bases, with 12 bases sitting between them. The CDR3 reads CASSTLGVNTEAFF. The CDR3 nucleotides read TGTGCCAGCAGTACCCTGGGAGTTAACACTGAAGCTTTCTTT.

This clone was recorded only once. J is TRBJ2-2 and V is TRBV5-4; TRBD1 agrees at 9 bases. V shed 2 bases and J 5 bases; nucleotides not matched to a gene: 7. The CDR3 is 16 amino acids. CDR1 and CDR2 (germline): SGHNT, YYREEE (reference sequence). DNA for the CDR3: TGTGCCAGCAGCTTACAGGGACAGGGAGGGACCGGGGAGCTGTTTTTT. Encoded protein: CASSLQGQGGTGELFF.

The rearrangement links TRBV6-6 to TRBJ2-3; D is perhaps TRBD2 (7 bases). V lost 8 bases, J lost 2 bases, and 17 bases lay in between. Germline CDR1 reads MNHNY; CDR2 reads SVGAGI (reference sequence). This CDR3 spans 15 amino acids. The CDR3 spells CASRLEGGYTDTQYF. The CDR3 coding sequence is TGTGCCAGCCGACTAGAGGGGGGGTACACAGATACGCAGTATTTT.

This chain connects TRBV3-1 (or the pseudogene TRBV3-2) to TRBJ1-1; TRBD1 is a possible D gene (5 bases). Trimming cost V 6 bases and J 1 base, with 15 bases left between them. This CDR3 region has 15 residues. Germline V gene lookup returns CDR1 LGHDT and CDR2 YNNKEL (reference sequence). The CDR3: CASSRRPGGNTEAFF. Written as DNA, the CDR3 is TGTGCCAGCAGTAGACGGCCGGGGGGGAACACTGAAGCTTTCTTT.

The chain couples TRBV27 to TRBJ2-1, with TRBD2 identical over 13 bases. Germline V gene lookup returns CDR1 MNHEY and CDR2 SMNVEV (reference sequence). After removal of 5 bases from V and 7 bases from J, the junction contained 5 bases not matched to a gene. The CDR3 extends over 15 amino acids. The CDR3 DNA is TGTGCCAGCAGTCCCGGGACTAGCGGGGCGAATGAGCAGTTCTTC. Its protein product is CASSPGTSGANEQFF.

This clone was picked up one time. The gene calls are TRBV19 and TRBJ2-1; maybe TRBD1 (5 bases). Germline loops: CDR1 LNHDA, CDR2 SQIVND (reference sequence). The CDR3 length is 14 residues. The V and J ends lost 1 base and 5 bases respectively, with 9 bases between them. The CDR3: CASSIGTGNNEQFF. The CDR3, as DNA: TGTGCCAGTAGTATAGGAACAGGTAACAATGAGCAGTTCTTC.

The chain has TRBV5-1 and TRBJ2-7, with D maybe TRBD2 (6 bases). Looked up from germline, CDR1 is SGHRS and CDR2 is YFSETQ. The CDR3 runs to 16 residues. V shed 1 base and J shed 7 bases, with 21 bases lying between them. In DNA, the CDR3 is TGCGCCAGCAGCTTGTTTAGGGACTGGGCCGTAGGAGAGCAGTACTTC. It codes for CASSLFRDWAVGEQYF.

V usage is TRBV28 and J usage is TRBJ1-5; D uncertain. Germline CDR1 MDHEN, CDR2 SYDVKM. V was shortened by 3 bases and J by 0 bases, with 9 bases between the two germline ends. CDR3 length: 15 residues. DNA for the CDR3: TGTGCCAGCAGTTTTGGAGATTATAGCAATCAGCCCCAGCATTTT. It codes for CASSFGDYSNQPQHF.

As regards this clone: One junction end disagrees with the germline gene, perhaps due to a read error. This rearrangement joins TRBV28 to TRBJ1-4; 8 positions agree with TRBD1. This CDR3 has 15 residues. Germline V lookup: CDR1 MDHEN, CDR2 SYDVKM. This CDR3 reads CACRTGPPTNEKLFF. The CDR3 DNA is TGTGCCTGCAGGACAGGGCCTCCAACTAATGAAAAACTGTTTTTT.

The rearrangement uses TRBV9 and TRBJ1-1; D ambiguous. This CDR3 region has 13 residues. Trimming took off 2 bases at V and 3 bases at J, with 8 bases between the two ends. Looked up from germline, CDR1 is SGDLS and CDR2 is YYNGEE. The CDR3, as DNA: TGTGCCAGCAGCGTGGCACCCCACACTGAAGCTTTCTTT. This sequence encodes CASSVAPHTEAFF.

The chain's CDR3 is CATSHRTGGVETQYF. As DNA, the CDR3 is TGTGCCACCAGTCACAGGACAGGGGGCGTGGAGACCCAGTACTTC. This chain links TRBV24-1 with TRBJ2-5; 11 bases line up with TRBD1. Looked up from germline, CDR1 is KGHDR and CDR2 is SFDVKD. The V gene end was trimmed by 6 bases and the J gene end by 5 bases; junction bases not matched to a gene: 7. The CDR3 covers 15 residues.

J is TRBJ1-2 and V is TRBV4-2; possibly TRBD1 for D (5 bases). Germline CDR1 is LGHNA and CDR2 is YNFKEQ. Trimming left V 2 bases short and J 7 bases short, with 14 bases between. CDR3 length equals 14 residues. The CDR3 DNA sequence: TGTGCCAGCAGCCAATATATCCAGGGCTCTGGCTACACCTTC. Translating it yields CASSQYIQGSGYTF.

This clone showed up many times. The rearrangement joins TRBV5-1 to TRBJ1-1; tentative D call: TRBD1 (5 bases). Germline V CDR1 and CDR2: SGHRS, YFSETQ. The V gene lost 4 bases and the J gene lost 2 bases, with 12 bases spanning the gap. The CDR3 has 14 amino acids. The CDR3 is CASSAQGSNTEAFF. DNA of the CDR3: TGCGCCAGCAGCGCCCAGGGTTCTAACACTGAAGCTTTCTTT. Full variable domain (missing parts from reference TRBV5-1 and TRBJ1-1): KAGVTQTPRYLIKTRGQQVTLSCSPISGHRSVSWYQQTPGQGLQFLFEYFSETQRNKGNFPGRFSGRQFSNSRSEMNVSTLELGDSALYLCASSAQGSNTEAFFGQGTRLTVV.